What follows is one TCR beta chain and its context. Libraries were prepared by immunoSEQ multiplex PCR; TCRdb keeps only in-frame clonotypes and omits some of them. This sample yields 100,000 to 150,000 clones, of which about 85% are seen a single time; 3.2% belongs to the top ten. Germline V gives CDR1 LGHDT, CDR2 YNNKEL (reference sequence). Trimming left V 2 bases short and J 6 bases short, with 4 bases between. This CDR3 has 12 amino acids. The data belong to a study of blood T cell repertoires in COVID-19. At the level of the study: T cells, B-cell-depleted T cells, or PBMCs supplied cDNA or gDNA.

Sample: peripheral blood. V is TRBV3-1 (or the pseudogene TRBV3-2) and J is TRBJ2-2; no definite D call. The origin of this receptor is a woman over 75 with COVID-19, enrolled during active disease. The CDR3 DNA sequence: TGTGCCAGCAGCCAAATAGCCGGGGAGCTGTTTTTT. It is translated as CASSQIAGELFF.